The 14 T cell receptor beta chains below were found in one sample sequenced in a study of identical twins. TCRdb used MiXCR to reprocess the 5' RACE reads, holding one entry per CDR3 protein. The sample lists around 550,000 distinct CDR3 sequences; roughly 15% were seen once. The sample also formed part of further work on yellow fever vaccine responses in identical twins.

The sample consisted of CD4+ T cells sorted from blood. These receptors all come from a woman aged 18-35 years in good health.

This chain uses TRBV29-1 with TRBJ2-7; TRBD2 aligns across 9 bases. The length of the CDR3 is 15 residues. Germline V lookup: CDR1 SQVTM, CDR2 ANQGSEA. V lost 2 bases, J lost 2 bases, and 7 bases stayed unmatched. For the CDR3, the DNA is TGCAGCGTTGAACTAGCGGGAAGCCCGACCTACGAGCAGTACTTC. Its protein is CSVELAGSPTYEQYF.

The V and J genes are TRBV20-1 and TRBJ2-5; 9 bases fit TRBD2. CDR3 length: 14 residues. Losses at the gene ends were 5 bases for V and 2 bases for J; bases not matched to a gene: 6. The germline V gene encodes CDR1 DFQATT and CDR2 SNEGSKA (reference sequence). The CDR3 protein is CSAAGLANQETQYF. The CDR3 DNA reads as TGCAGTGCTGCAGGACTAGCGAATCAAGAGACCCAGTACTTC.

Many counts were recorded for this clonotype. The CDR3, as DNA: TGCAGCGTTGATGTGGGCGACTCTGGAAACACCATATATTTT. It codes for CSVDVGDSGNTIYF. V and J are TRBV29-1 and TRBJ1-3, with D unresolved. Germline CDR1 and CDR2: SQVTM and ANQGSEA. V lost 3 bases, J lost 0 bases, and 9 bases lay in between. The CDR3 is 14 amino acids.

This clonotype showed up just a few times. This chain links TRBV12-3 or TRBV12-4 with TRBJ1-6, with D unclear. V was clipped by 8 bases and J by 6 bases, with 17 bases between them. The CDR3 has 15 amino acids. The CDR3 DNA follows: TGTGCCAGCGGCCCCCTCGGCAGGCTTAATTCACCCCTCCACTTT. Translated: CASGPLGRLNSPLHF.

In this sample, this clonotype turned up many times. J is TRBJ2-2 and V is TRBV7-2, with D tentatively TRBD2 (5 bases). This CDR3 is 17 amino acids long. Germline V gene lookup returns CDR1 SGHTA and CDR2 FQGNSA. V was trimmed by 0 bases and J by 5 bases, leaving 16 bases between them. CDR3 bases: TGTGCCAGCAGCTTAGCTTGGGGAGCGACGGGGACCGGGGAGCTGTTTTTT. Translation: CASSLAWGATGTGELFF.

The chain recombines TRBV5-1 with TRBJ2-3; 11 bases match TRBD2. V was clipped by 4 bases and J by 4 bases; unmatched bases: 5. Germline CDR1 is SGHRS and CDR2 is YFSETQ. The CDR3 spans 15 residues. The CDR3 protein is CASSNIAGGADTQYF. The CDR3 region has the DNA TGCGCCAGCAGCAACATAGCGGGAGGGGCAGATACGCAGTATTTT.

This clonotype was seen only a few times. The CDR3 is CATKPISGYFGTEAFF. The CDR3 coding sequence is TGTGCCACTAAACCAATTTCAGGGTATTTTGGAACTGAAGCTTTCTTT. The genes are TRBV6-1 and TRBJ1-1; weak D call: TRBD1 (5 bases). Germline assignment: CDR1 MNHNS and CDR2 SASEGT. Between the trimmed V and J ends, which lost 10 bases and 5 bases, there was a span of 26 bases. The CDR3 has 16 residues.

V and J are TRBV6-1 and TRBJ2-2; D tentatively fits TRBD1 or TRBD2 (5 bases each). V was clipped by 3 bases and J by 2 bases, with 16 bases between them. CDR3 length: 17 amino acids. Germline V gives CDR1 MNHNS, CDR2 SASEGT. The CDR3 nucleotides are TGTGCCAGCAGTGACGTCCCCGGGACGGTAAACACCGGGGAGCTGTTTTTT. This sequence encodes CASSDVPGTVNTGELFF.

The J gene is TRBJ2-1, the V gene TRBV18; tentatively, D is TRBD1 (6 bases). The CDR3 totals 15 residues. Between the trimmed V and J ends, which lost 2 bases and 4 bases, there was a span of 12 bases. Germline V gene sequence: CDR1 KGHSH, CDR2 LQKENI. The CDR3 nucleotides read TGTGCCAGCTCACCAATTTGGACAGCGTACAATGAGCAGTTCTTC. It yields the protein CASSPIWTAYNEQFF.

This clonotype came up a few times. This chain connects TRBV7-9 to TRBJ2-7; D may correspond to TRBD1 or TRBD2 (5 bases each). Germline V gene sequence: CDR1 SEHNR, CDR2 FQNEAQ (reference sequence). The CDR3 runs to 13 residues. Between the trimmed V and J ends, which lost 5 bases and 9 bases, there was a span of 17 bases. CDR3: CASSPRDGKRQYV. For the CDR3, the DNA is TGTGCCAGCAGCCCCCGGGACGGAAAAAGGCAGTACGTC.

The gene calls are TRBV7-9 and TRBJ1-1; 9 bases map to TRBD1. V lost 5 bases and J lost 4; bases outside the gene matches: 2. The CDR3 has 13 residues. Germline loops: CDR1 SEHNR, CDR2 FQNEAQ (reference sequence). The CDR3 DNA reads TGTGCCAGCAGCGCGGGACAGGGCACTGAAGCTTTCTTT. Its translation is CASSAGQGTEAFF.

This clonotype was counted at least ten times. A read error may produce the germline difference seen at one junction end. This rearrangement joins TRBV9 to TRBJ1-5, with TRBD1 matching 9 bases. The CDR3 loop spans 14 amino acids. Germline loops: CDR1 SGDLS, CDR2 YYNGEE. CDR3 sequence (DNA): TGCGCCAGCAGCGTGGGACAGGGTAATCAGCCCCAGCATTTT. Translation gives CASSVGQGNQPQHF. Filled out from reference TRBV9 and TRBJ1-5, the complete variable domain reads DSGVTQTPKHLITATGQRVTLRCSPRSGDLSVYWYQQSLDQGLQFLIQYYNGEERAKGNILERFSAQQFPDLHSELNLSSLELGDSALYFCASSVGQGNQPQHFGDGTRLSIL.

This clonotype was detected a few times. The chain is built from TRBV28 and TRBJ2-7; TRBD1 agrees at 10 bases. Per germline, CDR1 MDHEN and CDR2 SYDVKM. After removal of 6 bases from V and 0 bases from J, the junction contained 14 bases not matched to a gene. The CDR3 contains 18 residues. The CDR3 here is CASSSGATGGASSYEQYV. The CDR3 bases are TGTGCCAGCAGCTCTGGCGCGACAGGGGGCGCGAGCTCCTACGAGCAGTACGTC.

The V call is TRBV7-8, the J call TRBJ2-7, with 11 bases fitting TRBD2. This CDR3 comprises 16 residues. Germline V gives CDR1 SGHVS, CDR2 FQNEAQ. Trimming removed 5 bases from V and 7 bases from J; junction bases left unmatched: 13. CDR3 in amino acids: CASSPGASGRRGEQYF. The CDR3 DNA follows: TGTGCCAGCAGCCCAGGGGCTAGCGGGAGGCGTGGAGAGCAGTACTTC. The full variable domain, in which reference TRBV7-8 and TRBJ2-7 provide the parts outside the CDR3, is GAGVSQSPRYKVAKRGQDVALRCDPISGHVSLFWYQQALGQGPEFLTYFQNEAQLDKSGLPSDRFFAERPEGSVSTLKIQRTQQEDSAVYLCASSPGASGRRGEQYFGPGTRLTVT.